This T cell receptor beta chain was profiled in a study of blood T cells in healthy people across ages. It was with a sample-barcoded 5' primer and a J-beta primer mix that a second PCR of about 6 to 12 cycles was run. From the 5' RACE reads, TCRdb called clonotypes with MiXCR, one entry per CDR3 protein. The top ten hold roughly a third of the sample, which has about 680,000 distinct CDR3 sequences, approximately 49% seen once. The CDR3 spans 15 residues. V lost 5 bases, J lost 3 bases, and 8 bases stayed unmatched. The source of this sequence is a woman aged 55-70 years in good health. The material sequenced was blood. The chain links TRBV12-3 or TRBV12-4 to TRBJ1-2, with 8 bases aligning to TRBD1. In nucleotides, the CDR3 is TGTGCCAGCAGTCCTTATGGGGGACAGGACTATGGCTACACCTTC. Its protein product is CASSPYGGQDYGYTF.